What follows is one T cell receptor beta chain and its context. The CDR3 extends over 14 amino acids. Trimming stripped 5 bases from V and 9 bases from J, with 17 bases between. The germline CDR1 and CDR2 sequences are SEHNR and FQNEAQ (reference sequence). This specimen comes from a study of blood T cell repertoires in COVID-19. Sequenced by immunoSEQ multiplex PCR; TCRdb stores in-frame clones only, minus some. The sample includes roughly 88,000 clones, around 88% of them seen just once. The V and J genes are TRBV7-9 and TRBJ1-5; a possible D gene is TRBD1 (5 bases). The sequencing sample was made of peripheral blood. This TCR was recovered from a woman aged 60-70 years with COVID-19, enrolled during active disease. The CDR3 loop reads CASSPSGPGGPQHF. CDR3 DNA: TGTGCCAGCAGCCCTTCGGGACCGGGGGGGCCCCAGCATTTT.